The 18 T cell receptor beta chains given below trace back to one sample, sequenced in a study of blood T cell repertoires in COVID-19. TCRdb keeps only in-frame clones here, not all; method: immunoSEQ multiplex PCR. The sample holds about 100,000 clones, approximately 81% seen once. The sequenced material came from peripheral blood. These receptor sequences come from a man aged 60 to 69 with acute or convalescent COVID-19.

This chain connects TRBV9 to TRBJ2-7; 11 nucleotides line up with TRBD2. CDR1 is SGDLS, CDR2 YYNGEE, per germline. After removal of 0 bases from V and 7 bases from J, the junction contained 6 bases not matched to a gene. The CDR3 loop spans 15 amino acids. CDR3 sequence (DNA): TGTGCCAGCAGCGTAGACATGGGACTAGCGGTAGAGCAGTACTTC. Protein: CASSVDMGLAVEQYF.

The rearrangement uses TRBV19 and TRBJ1-5, with D perhaps TRBD1 (5 bases). The CDR3 consists of 15 residues. Germline CDR1 is LNHDA and CDR2 is SQIVND (reference sequence). The V end was cut by 7 bases, the J end by 6 bases, with 19 bases between. CDR3 protein: CASMAQGIGSQPQHF. The DNA of the CDR3 is TGTGCCAGTATGGCCCAGGGAATCGGTTCTCAGCCCCAGCATTTT. Looking up the rest from reference TRBV19 and TRBJ1-5 gives the full variable domain: DGGITQSPKYLFRKEGQNVTLSCEQNLNHDAMYWYRQDPGQGLRLIYYSQIVNDFQKGDIAEGYSVSREKKESFPLTVTSAQKNPTAFYLCASMAQGIGSQPQHFGDGTRLSIL.

Only a few counts were recorded for this clone. The CDR3 DNA follows: TGTGCCAGCAGAAAGACAGGGGGGAACTATGGCTACACCTTC. This codes for CASRKTGGNYGYTF. The chain combines TRBV27 with TRBJ1-2; 9 nucleotides match TRBD1. The V gene end was trimmed by 6 bases and the J gene end by 2 bases; junction bases not matched to a gene: 4. CDR1 and CDR2 (germline): MNHEY, SMNVEV (reference sequence). The CDR3 runs to 14 residues.

The chain couples TRBV29-1 to TRBJ2-7, with 9 bases aligning to TRBD1. Trimming cost V 2 bases and J 6 bases; bases outside gene matches: 5. Per germline, CDR1 SQVTM and CDR2 ANQGSEA. This CDR3 contains 13 residues. CDR3 sequence (DNA): TGCAGCGTTGAACCACCGGGACAGGGCGAGCAGTACTTC. The encoded protein is CSVEPPGQGEQYF.

As concerns this clone: The junction differs from germline at one of its ends, possibly a read error. This rearrangement joins TRBV7-2 to TRBJ1-1; the match to TRBD1 covers 9 bases. Germline lookup yields CDR1 SGHTA and CDR2 FQGNSA. The CDR3 length is 13 residues. The DNA of the CDR3 is TGTGCCAGCAGCATCTTCCGGGACAGGGCCGCTCTCTTT. Translation gives CASSIFRDRAALF.

The V and J genes are TRBV7-9 and TRBJ2-2; tentative D call: TRBD2 (6 bases). Trimming cost V 0 bases and J 1 base, with 6 bases left between them. The length of the CDR3 is 15 residues. The V gene's germline CDR1 is SEHNR and CDR2 FQNEAQ (reference sequence). CDR3 in amino acids: CASSLAGGNTGELFF. CDR3 sequence (DNA): TGTGCCAGCAGCTTAGCGGGAGGGAACACCGGGGAGCTGTTTTTT.

V is TRBV29-1 and J is TRBJ2-3, with 10 positions matching TRBD1. The V gene's germline CDR1 is SQVTM and CDR2 ANQGSEA. CDR3 length: 16 amino acids. V shed 5 bases and J 0 bases; nucleotides not matched to a gene: 8. The CDR3 loop reads CSVRQTGGFSTDTQYF. The DNA for the CDR3 is TGCAGCGTTCGCCAGACAGGGGGCTTTAGCACAGATACGCAGTATTTT.

The chain employs TRBV5-5 and TRBJ1-5, with a weak D call TRBD1 (6 bases). V was shortened by 0 bases and J by 5 bases, with 12 bases between the two germline ends. CDR1 and CDR2 from the germline V gene are SGHKS and YYEKEE (reference sequence). This CDR3 comprises 15 residues. The CDR3 region is CASSLEGWGHQPQHF. The CDR3 bases are TGTGCCAGCAGCTTGGAAGGGTGGGGGCATCAGCCCCAGCATTTT.

This rearrangement joins TRBV7-9 to TRBJ2-6; perhaps TRBD2 as D (5 bases). This CDR3 contains 16 residues. Germline V gene sequence: CDR1 SEHNR, CDR2 FQNEAQ (reference sequence). Trimming took 4 bases from V and 2 from J, leaving 12 bases between them. The chain's CDR3 is CASSYPGVAGANVLTF. The CDR3, as DNA: TGTGCCAGCAGCTACCCCGGGGTGGCTGGGGCCAACGTCCTGACTTTC.

V is TRBV13 and J is TRBJ1-1, with 7 bases identical to TRBD1. The germline V gene encodes CDR1 PRHDT and CDR2 FYEKMQ (reference sequence). The CDR3 extends over 13 amino acids. The J segment lost 5 bases and the V segment lost 4 bases, leaving 4 bases of the junction unmatched. As DNA, the CDR3 is TGTGCCAGCAGCTCAAACAGGGGTACTGAAGCTTTCTTT. Translation: CASSSNRGTEAFF.

The chain links TRBV27 to TRBJ2-7; 12 bases match TRBD1. Germline assignment: CDR1 MNHEY and CDR2 SMNVEV (reference sequence). The CDR3 runs to 17 residues. The V and J ends lost 6 bases and 4 bases, in that order; junction bases with no gene match: 13. CDR3 nucleotides: TGTGCCAGCAGCAAAAGGCTCGGGACAGGGGGCACGTACGAGCAGTACTTC. This codes for CASSKRLGTGGTYEQYF.

This chain connects TRBV14 to TRBJ1-4; tentatively, D is TRBD1 (6 bases). V was shortened by 0 bases and J by 3 bases, with 11 bases between the two germline ends. The CDR3 extends over 16 amino acids. CDR1 and CDR2 (germline): SGHDN, FVKESK. CDR3: CASSQDRTVSNEKLFF. As DNA, the CDR3 is TGTGCCAGCAGCCAAGATAGGACAGTTTCTAATGAAAAACTGTTTTTT.

CDR3 nucleotides: TGTGCCAGCAGCCAAGATCTCGGCTACACCTTC. This gives the protein CASSQDLGYTF. This rearrangement joins TRBV3-1 (or the pseudogene TRBV3-2) to TRBJ1-2; D is uncertain. Per germline, CDR1 LGHDT and CDR2 YNNKEL (reference sequence). The CDR3 is made up of 11 amino acids. The V and J ends lost 0 bases and 8 bases respectively, with 4 bases between them.

Here the CDR3 reads CASSFGTGFEQYF. Written as DNA, the CDR3 is TGTGCCAGCAGTTTCGGGACAGGGTTCGAGCAGTACTTC. The chain has TRBV12-3 or TRBV12-4 and TRBJ2-7; 9 bases map to TRBD1. The CDR3 runs 13 residues. The ends lost 3 bases at V and 6 bases at J; junction bases unmatched: 3.

To note about this clone: Distinct nucleotide sequences in the sample also encode this CDR3. The V call is TRBV2, the J call TRBJ1-2, with 8 bases fitting TRBD1. The CDR3 is 14 amino acids. V lost 3 bases and J lost 0; bases outside the gene matches: 0. In germline, CDR1 is SNHLY, CDR2 FYNNEI. The CDR3: CASSEDRANYGYTF. Written as DNA, the CDR3 is TGTGCCAGCAGTGAGGACAGGGCTAACTATGGCTACACCTTC.

This clone was seen once. The junction shows a germline mismatch at one end, possibly a read error. This chain connects TRBV7-8 to TRBJ1-1, with D tentatively TRBD1 (5 bases). This CDR3 has 12 residues. Germline lookup yields CDR1 SGHVS and CDR2 FQNEAQ. The CDR3 spells CACRAGRTEAFF. The CDR3 DNA sequence: TGTGCCTGCAGGGCAGGGAGGACTGAAGCTTTCTTT.

With respect to this clone: At one of its ends the junction is not consistent with the germline gene, which may arise from a read error. This rearrangement joins TRBV19 to TRBJ1-1; no clear D. CDR3 length: 15 residues. Germline loops: CDR1 LNHDA, CDR2 SQIVND (reference sequence). CDR3 in DNA: TGTGCCAGTAATATAGACCCCAGGATCAGCACTGAAGCTTTCTTT. Its protein is CASNIDPRISTEAFF. The variable domain in full, with the rest retrieved from reference TRBV19 and TRBJ1-1, is DGGITQSPKYLFRKEGQNVTLSCEQNLNHDAMYWYRQDPGQGLRLIYYSQIVNDFQKGDIAEGYSVSREKKESFPLTVTSAQKNPTAFYLCASNIDPRISTEAFFGQGTRLTVV.

The V gene is TRBV3-1 (or the pseudogene TRBV3-2), the J gene TRBJ1-2; 8 positions agree with TRBD1. With V trimmed by 6 bases and J by 7 bases, 10 bases remained unmatched. The CDR3 extends over 14 amino acids. CDR1 and CDR2 (germline): LGHDT, YNNKEL (reference sequence). DNA of the CDR3: TGTGCCAGCAGTCCGCAATTACAGGGGGGTGGCTACACCTTC. As protein: CASSPQLQGGGYTF.